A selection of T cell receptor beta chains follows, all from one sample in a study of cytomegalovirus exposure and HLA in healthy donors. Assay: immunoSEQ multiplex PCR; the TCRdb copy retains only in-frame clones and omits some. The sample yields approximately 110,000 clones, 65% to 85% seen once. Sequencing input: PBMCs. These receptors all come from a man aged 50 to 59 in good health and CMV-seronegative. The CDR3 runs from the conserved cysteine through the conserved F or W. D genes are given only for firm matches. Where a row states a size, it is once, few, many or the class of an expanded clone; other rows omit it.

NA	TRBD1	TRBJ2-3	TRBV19	CASSAPGQTSTDTQYF	TGTGCCAGCTCCGCACCGGGACAGACAAGCACAGATACGCAGTATTTT
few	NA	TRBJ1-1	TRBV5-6	CASSRGSSLNTEAFF	TGTGCCAGCAGCCGGGGGTCCTCATTGAACACTGAAGCTTTCTTT
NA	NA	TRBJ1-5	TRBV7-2	CASSLHGSNQPQHF	TGTGCCAGCAGCTTACACGGTTCCAATCAGCCCCAGCATTTT
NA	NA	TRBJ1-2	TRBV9	CASSPRQVINYGYTF	TGTGCCAGCAGCCCCAGACAGGTGATTAACTATGGCTACACCTTC
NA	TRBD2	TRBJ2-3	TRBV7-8	CASSPRTSGGTDTQYF	TGTGCCAGCAGCCCTAGGACTAGCGGGGGCACAGATACGCAGTATTTT
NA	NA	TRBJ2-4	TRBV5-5	CASSLGGGSLAKNIQYF	TGTGCCAGCAGCTTGGGAGGGGGATCTCTAGCCAAAAACATTCAGTACTTC
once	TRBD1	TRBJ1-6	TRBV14	CASSLTGGRSPLHF	TGTGCCAGCAGCCTAACAGGGGGTCGATCACCCCTCCACTTT
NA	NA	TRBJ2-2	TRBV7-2	CASSPLVSYTGELFF	TGTGCCAGCAGTCCACTAGTCAGTTACACCGGGGAGCTGTTTTTT
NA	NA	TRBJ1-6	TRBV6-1	CASKDSYSPLHF	TGTGCCAGCAAAGACAGCTATTCACCCCTCCACTTT
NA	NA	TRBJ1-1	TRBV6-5	CASSSTHRGAFF	TGTGCCAGCAGTTCCACGCACCGAGGAGCTTTCTTT
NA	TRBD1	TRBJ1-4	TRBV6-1	CASSGTGTANEKLFF	TGTGCCAGCAGTGGGACCGGGACAGCTAATGAAAAACTGTTTTTT
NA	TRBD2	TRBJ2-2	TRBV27	CATKRGGAAGELFF	TGTGCCACCAAGCGGGGGGGCGCGGCCGGGGAGCTGTTTTTT
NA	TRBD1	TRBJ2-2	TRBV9	CASSVGQGNTGELFF	TGTGCCAGCAGCGTTGGACAGGGAAACACCGGGGAGCTGTTTTTT
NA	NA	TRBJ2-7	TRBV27	CASWRSYEQYF	TGTGCCAGCTGGAGGTCCTACGAGCAGTACTTC
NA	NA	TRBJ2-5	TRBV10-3	CAISESNGETQYF	TGTGCCATCAGTGAGTCGAACGGTGAGACCCAGTACTTC
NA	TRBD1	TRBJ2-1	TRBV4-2	CASNPGGTGANEQFF	TGTGCCAGCAACCCGGGGGGGACAGGGGCCAATGAGCAGTTCTTC
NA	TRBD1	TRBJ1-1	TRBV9	CASSAGQGFPNTEAFF	TGTGCCAGCAGCGCGGGACAGGGATTTCCCAACACTGAAGCTTTCTTT
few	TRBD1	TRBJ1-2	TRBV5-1	CASSSPGTGEVYGYTF	TGCGCCAGCAGCTCCCCCGGGACAGGGGAGGTCTATGGCTACACCTTC
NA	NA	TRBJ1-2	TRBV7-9	CASSLFRGYGYTF	TGTGCCAGCAGCTTATTCAGGGGCTATGGCTACACCTTC
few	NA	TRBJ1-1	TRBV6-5	CASSYSLVRDTEAFF	TGTGCCAGCAGTTACTCGCTGGTCCGGGACACTGAAGCTTTCTTT
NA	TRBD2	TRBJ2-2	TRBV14	CASSSRPGLATGELFF	TGTGCCAGCAGCTCCCGTCCGGGACTAGCGACCGGGGAGCTGTTTTTT
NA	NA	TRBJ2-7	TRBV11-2	CASSLYGGEGEQYF	TGTGCCAGCAGCTTATACGGCGGCGAGGGAGAGCAGTACTTC
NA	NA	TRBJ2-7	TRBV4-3	CASSQPPGDEQYF	TGCGCCAGCAGCCAACCACCGGGGGACGAGCAGTACTTC
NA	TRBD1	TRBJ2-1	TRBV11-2	CASSLVFGQGVANEQFF	TGTGCCAGCAGCTTAGTCTTTGGACAGGGGGTGGCCAATGAGCAGTTCTTC
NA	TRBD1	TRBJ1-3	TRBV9	CASSVGQGGSSGNTIYF	TGTGCCAGCAGCGTAGGACAGGGGGGAAGCTCTGGAAACACCATATATTTT
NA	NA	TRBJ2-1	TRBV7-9	CSSWAITEHSYNEQFF	TGTTCCAGTTGGGCTATAACGGAACACTCCTACAATGAGCAGTTCTTC
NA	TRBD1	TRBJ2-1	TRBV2	CASRGLTTGAEQFF	TGTGCCAGCAGGGGCCTTACGACAGGGGCTGAGCAGTTCTTC
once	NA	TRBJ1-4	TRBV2	CASSDAASATNEKLFF	TGTGCCAGCAGTGATGCAGCTAGTGCAACTAATGAAAAACTGTTTTTT
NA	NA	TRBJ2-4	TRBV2	CASGIERGGAKNIQYF	TGTGCCAGCGGAATCGAAAGGGGAGGAGCCAAAAACATTCAGTACTTC
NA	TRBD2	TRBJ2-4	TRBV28	CASSLTQPGRGQYF	TGTGCCAGCAGTTTGACTCAGCCTGGGCGGGGGCAGTACTTC
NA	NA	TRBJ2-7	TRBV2	CASGRDYEQYF	TGTGCCAGCGGCAGGGACTACGAGCAGTACTTC
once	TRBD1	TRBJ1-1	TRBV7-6	CASSLVGQGEAFF	TGTGCCAGCAGCTTAGTGGGACAGGGTGAAGCTTTCTTT
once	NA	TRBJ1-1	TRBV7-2	CASSATGNTEAFF	TGTGCCAGCAGCGCAACCGGGAACACTGAAGCTTTCTTT
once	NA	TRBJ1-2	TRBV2	CASSEEEVDYGYTF	TGTGCCAGCAGTGAAGAGGAGGTGGACTATGGCTACACCTTC
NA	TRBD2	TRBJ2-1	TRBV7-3	CASSLTFTPTSGGYNEQFF	TGTGCCAGCAGCTTAACGTTTACCCCGACTAGCGGGGGCTACAATGAGCAGTTCTTC
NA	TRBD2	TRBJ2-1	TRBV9	CASSVGVAGGPGGEQFF	TGTGCCAGCAGCGTAGGGGTAGCGGGAGGGCCAGGGGGTGAGCAGTTCTTC
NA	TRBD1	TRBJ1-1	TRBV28	CASSSTRTGAEAFF	TGTGCCAGCAGTTCAACCAGGACAGGGGCCGAAGCTTTCTTT
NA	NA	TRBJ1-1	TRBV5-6	CASLTVNTEAFF	TGTGCCAGCCTCACGGTGAACACTGAAGCTTTCTTT
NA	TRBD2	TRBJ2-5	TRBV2	CASKIAPSGGETQYF	TGTGCCAGCAAGATAGCGCCTAGCGGTGGGGAGACCCAGTACTTC
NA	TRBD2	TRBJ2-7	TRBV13	CASSLGVAGSSYEQYF	TGTGCCAGCAGCTTAGGGGTAGCGGGCTCCTCCTACGAGCAGTACTTC
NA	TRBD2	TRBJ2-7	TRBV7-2	CASSFSGGSSYEQYF	TGTGCCAGCAGCTTTAGCGGGGGAAGCTCCTACGAGCAGTACTTC